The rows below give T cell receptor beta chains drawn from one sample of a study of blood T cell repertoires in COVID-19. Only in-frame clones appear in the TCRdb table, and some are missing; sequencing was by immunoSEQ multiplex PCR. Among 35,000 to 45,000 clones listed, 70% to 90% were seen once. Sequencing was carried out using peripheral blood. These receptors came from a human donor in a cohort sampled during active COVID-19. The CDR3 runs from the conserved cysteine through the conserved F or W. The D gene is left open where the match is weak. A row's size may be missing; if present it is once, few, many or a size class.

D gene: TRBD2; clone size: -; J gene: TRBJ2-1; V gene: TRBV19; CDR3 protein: CASSPGGGRNNEQFF; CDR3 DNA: TGTGCCAGTAGTCCCGGCGGGGGACGAAACAATGAGCAGTTCTTC
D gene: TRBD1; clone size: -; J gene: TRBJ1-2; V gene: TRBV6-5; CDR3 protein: CASIIDRGMSGYTF; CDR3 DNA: TGTGCCAGCATTATCGACAGGGGAATGAGCGGCTACACCTTC
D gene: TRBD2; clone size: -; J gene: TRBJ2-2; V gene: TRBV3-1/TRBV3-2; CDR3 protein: CASSPLKGRTSGVGELFF; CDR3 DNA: TGTGCCAGCAGCCCACTCAAGGGTCGGACTAGCGGGGTCGGGGAGCTGTTTTTT
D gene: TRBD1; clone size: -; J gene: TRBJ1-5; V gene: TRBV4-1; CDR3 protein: CASSQEPGTGGKKPQHF; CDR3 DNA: TGCGCCAGCAGCCAAGAGCCAGGGACAGGGGGCAAAAAGCCCCAGCATTTT
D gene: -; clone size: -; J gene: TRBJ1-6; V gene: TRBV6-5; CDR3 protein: CASSYHDRSDSPLHF; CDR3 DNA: TGTGCCAGCAGTTACCACGACAGGAGCGATTCACCCCTCCACTTT
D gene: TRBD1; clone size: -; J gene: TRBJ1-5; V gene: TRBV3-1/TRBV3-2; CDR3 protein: CASSRAGGTQPQHF; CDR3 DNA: TGTGCCAGCAGCCGGGCAGGGGGCACCCAGCCCCAGCATTTT
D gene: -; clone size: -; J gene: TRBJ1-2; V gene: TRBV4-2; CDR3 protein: CASSQGTDYYGYTF; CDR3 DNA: TGTGCCAGCAGCCAAGGCACGGACTACTATGGCTACACCTTC
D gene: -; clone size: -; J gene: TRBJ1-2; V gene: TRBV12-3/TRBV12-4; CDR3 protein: CASSVNRDGYTF; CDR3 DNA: TGTGCCAGCAGCGTGAACAGGGACGGCTACACCTTC
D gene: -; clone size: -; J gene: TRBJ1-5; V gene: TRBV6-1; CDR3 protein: CASSEDGRAQPQHF; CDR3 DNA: TGTGCCAGCAGTGAAGATGGCAGGGCTCAGCCCCAGCATTTT
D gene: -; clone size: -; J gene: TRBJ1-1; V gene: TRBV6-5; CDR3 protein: CASSPPVGSAAFF; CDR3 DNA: TGTGCCAGCAGTCCACCCGTGGGGAGTGCGGCTTTCTTT
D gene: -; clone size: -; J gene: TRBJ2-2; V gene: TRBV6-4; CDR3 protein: CASSALSNGELFF; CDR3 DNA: TGTGCCAGCAGTGCACTCTCTAACGGGGAGCTGTTTTTT
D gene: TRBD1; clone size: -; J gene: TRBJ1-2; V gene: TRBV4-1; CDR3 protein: CASSPPDRTLYGYTF; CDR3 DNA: TGCGCCAGCAGCCCGCCGGACAGGACTCTCTATGGCTACACCTTC
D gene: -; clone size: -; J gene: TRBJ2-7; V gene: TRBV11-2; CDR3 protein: CASSPGGAEQYF; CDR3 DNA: TGTGCCAGCAGCCCCGGCGGGGCTGAGCAGTACTTC
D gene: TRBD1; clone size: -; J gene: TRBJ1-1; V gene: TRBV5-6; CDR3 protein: CASSYLTGRNTEAFF; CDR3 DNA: TGTGCCAGCAGCTACTTGACAGGGCGAAACACTGAAGCTTTCTTT
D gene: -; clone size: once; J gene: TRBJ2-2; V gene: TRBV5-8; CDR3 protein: CATFSEVVTGELFF; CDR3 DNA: TGTGCCACCTTTTCGGAGGTGGTCACCGGGGAGCTGTTTTTT
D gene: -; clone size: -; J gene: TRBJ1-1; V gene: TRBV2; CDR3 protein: CACREGRTEAFF; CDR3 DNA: TGTGCCTGTAGGGAGGGGCGGACTGAAGCTTTCTTT
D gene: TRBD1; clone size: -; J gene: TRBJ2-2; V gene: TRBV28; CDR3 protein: CASSFTQGAGELFF; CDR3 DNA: TGTGCCAGCAGTTTTACACAGGGGGCTGGGGAGCTGTTTTTT
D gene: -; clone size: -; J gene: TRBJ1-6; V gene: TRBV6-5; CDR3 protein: CASSYSPRGNSPLHF; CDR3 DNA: TGTGCCAGCAGTTACAGTCCCAGGGGAAATTCACCCCTCCACTTT
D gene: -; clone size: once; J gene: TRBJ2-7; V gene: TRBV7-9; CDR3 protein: CASSRSTGQGPFSYEQYF; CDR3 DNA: TGTGCCAGCAGCCGATCTACCGGGCAGGGGCCTTTTTCCTACGAGCAGTACTTC
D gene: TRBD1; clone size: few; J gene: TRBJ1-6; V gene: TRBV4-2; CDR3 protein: CASSQGFLRGTVSPLHF; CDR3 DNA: TGTGCCAGCAGCCAAGGATTTCTCAGGGGGACCGTGAGTCCCCTCCACTTT
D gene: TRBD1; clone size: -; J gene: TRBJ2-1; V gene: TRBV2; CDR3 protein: CASTTGTGTYNEQFF; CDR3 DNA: TGTGCCAGCACTACCGGGACAGGGACCTACAATGAGCAGTTCTTC
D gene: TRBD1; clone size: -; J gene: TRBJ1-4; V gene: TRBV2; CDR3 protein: CASSPGQGFEKLFF; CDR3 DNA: TGTGCCAGCAGCCCGGGACAGGGTTTTGAAAAACTGTTTTTT
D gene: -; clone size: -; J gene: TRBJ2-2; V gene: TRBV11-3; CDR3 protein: CASSLDPVAGLVYTGELFF; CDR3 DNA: TGTGCCAGCAGCTTAGATCCCGTTGCGGGGTTAGTCTACACCGGGGAGCTGTTTTTT
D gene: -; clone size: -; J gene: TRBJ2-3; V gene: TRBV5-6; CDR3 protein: CASSPAGNTDTQYF; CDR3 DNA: TGTGCCAGCAGCCCGGCGGGGAACACAGATACGCAGTATTTT
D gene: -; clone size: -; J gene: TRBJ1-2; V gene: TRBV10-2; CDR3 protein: CASRDSGTNNYGYTF; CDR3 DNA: TGCGCCAGCAGGGACAGCGGAACAAATAACTATGGCTACACCTTC
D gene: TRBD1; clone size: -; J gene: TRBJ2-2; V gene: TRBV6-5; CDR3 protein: CASSSQGADTGELFF; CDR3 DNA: TGTGCCAGCAGTTCACAGGGGGCGGACACCGGGGAGCTGTTTTTT
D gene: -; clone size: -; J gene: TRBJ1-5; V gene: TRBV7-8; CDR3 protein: CASSLAAGNQPQHF; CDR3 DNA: TGTGCCAGCAGCTTAGCGGCCGGCAATCAGCCCCAGCATTTT
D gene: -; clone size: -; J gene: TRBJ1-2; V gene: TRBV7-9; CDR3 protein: CASSREAYTRYGYTF; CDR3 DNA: TGTGCCAGCAGCAGAGAGGCCTATACGAGGTATGGCTACACCTTC
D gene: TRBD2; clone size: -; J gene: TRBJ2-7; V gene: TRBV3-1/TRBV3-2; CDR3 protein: CASKLAGGYEQYF; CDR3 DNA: TGTGCCAGCAAATTAGCGGGGGGCTACGAGCAGTACTTC
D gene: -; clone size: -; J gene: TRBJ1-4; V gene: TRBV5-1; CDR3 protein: CASSLEPTTNEKLFF; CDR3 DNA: TGCGCCAGCAGCTTGGAGCCCACAACTAATGAAAAACTGTTTTTT
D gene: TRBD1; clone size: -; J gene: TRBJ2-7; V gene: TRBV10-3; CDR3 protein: CATKTKTGDYEQYF; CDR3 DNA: TGTGCCACCAAGACCAAGACAGGGGACTACGAGCAGTACTTC
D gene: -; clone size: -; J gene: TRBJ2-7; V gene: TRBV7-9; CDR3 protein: CASSSSNYEQYF; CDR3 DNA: TGTGCCAGCAGCTCCAGTAACTACGAGCAGTACTTC
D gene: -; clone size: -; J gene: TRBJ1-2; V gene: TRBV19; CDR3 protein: CASTVGYGYTF; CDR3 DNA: TGTGCCAGTACCGTCGGCTATGGCTACACCTTC
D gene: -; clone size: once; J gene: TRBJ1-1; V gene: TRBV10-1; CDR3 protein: CASSEHRIGNTEAFF; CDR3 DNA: TGCGCCAGCAGTGAGCACAGGATAGGGAACACTGAAGCTTTCTTT
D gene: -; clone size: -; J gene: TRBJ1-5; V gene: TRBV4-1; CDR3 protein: CASSQDNEQPQHF; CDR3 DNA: TGCGCCAGCAGCCAAGACAACGAGCAGCCCCAGCATTTT
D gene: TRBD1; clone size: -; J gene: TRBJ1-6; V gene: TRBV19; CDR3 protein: CASTEQGYNSPLHF; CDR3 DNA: TGTGCCAGTACCGAACAGGGGTATAATTCACCCCTCCACTTT
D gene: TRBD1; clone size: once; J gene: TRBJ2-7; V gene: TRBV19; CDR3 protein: CASSRGQARYEQYF; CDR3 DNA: TGTGCCAGTAGCCGGGGACAGGCCCGCTACGAGCAGTACTTC
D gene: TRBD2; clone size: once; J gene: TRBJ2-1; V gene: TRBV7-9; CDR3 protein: CASSASGGNGNEQFF; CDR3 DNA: TGTGCCAGCAGCGCTAGCGGGGGGAACGGCAATGAGCAGTTCTTC
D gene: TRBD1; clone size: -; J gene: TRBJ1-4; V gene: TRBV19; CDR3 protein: CASSTAGTGVNEKLFF; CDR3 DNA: TGTGCCAGTAGTACGGCCGGGACAGGAGTTAATGAAAAACTGTTTTTT
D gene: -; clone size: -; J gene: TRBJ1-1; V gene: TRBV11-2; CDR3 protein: CASSSTLLNTEAFF; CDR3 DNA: TGTGCCAGCAGCTCGACTCTTTTGAACACTGAAGCTTTCTTT
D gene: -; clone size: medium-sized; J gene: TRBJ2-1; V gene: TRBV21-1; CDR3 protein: CASSKASSSWHEQFF; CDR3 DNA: TGTGCCAGCAGCAAAGCGTCGAGTAGCTGGCATGAGCAGTTCTTC
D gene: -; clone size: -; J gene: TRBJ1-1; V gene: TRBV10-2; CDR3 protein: CASSESLTSGRKDEAFF; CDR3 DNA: TGCGCCAGCAGTGAGTCGCTCACTTCAGGGAGGAAGGATGAAGCTTTCTTT
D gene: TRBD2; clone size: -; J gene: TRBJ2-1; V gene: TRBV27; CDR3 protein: CASSLSGGGPPLEQFF; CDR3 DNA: TGTGCCAGCAGTTTATCGGGCGGGGGGCCCCCGTTGGAGCAGTTCTTC
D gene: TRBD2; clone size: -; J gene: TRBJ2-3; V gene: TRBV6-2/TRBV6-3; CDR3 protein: CASSYSSGIAGGRDTQYF; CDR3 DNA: TGTGCCAGCAGTTACTCGAGTGGGATAGCGGGGGGGCGAGATACGCAGTATTTT
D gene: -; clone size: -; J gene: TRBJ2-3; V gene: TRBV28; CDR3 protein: CASTPGSVADTQYF; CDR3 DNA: TGTGCCAGCACCCCGGGTTCTGTGGCAGATACGCAGTATTTT
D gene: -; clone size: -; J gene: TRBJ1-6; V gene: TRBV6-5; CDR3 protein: CASSLSWGQGNSPLHF; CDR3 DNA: TGTGCCAGCAGTTTAAGTTGGGGGCAGGGCAATTCACCCCTCCACTTT
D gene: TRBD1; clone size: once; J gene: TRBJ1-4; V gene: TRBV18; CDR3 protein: CASSPPGQGREKLFF; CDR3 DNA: TGTGCCAGCTCCCCACCGGGACAGGGGAGAGAAAAACTGTTTTTT
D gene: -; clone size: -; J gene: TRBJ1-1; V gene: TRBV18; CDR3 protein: CASSPFPGLDTEAFF; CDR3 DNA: TGTGCCAGCTCACCCTTCCCCGGTTTGGACACTGAAGCTTTCTTT
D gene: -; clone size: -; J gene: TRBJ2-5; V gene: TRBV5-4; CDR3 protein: CASSSGRQETQYF; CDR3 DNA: TGTGCCAGCAGCTCCGGGAGACAAGAGACCCAGTACTTC
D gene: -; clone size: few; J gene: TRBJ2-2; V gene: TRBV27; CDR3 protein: CASEGQNTGELFF; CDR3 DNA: TGTGCCAGCGAGGGACAGAACACCGGGGAGCTGTTTTTT
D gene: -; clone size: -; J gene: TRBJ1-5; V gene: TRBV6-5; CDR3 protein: CASRLRGVGNQPQHF; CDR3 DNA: TGTGCCAGCAGGCTCAGAGGAGTTGGCAATCAGCCCCAGCATTTT
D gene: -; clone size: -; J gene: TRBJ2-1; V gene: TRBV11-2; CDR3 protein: CASSLGGGNEQFF; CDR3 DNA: TGTGCCAGCAGCTTAGGCGGAGGAAATGAGCAGTTCTTC
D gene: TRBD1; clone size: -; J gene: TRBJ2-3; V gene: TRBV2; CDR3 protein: CASNGGQGASDTQYF; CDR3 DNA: TGTGCCAGCAATGGGGGACAGGGGGCGTCAGATACGCAGTATTTT
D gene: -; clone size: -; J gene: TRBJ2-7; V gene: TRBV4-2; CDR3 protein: CASSQDRGGSYEQYF; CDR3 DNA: TGTGCCAGCAGCCAAGATAGGGGGGGCTCCTACGAGCAGTACTTC
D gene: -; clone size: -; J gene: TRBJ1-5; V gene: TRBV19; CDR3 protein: CASSMVHLNQPQHF; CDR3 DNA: TGTGCCAGTAGTATGGTACACCTCAATCAGCCCCAGCATTTT